One sample yielded the 9 T cell receptor beta chains listed below, sequenced in a study of PD-1 blockade in classical Hodgkin lymphoma. Each of the patients experienced relapse following autologous stem cell transplantation, and their brentuximab vedotin exposure differed. The protocol was immunoSEQ multiplex PCR, while the TCRdb copy is restricted to in-frame clones and leaves out a portion. The sample records about 29,000 clones, about three quarters being singletons. The material was peripheral blood mononuclear cells (PBMCs), obtained before the second cycle of nivolumab. The source is a human donor with classical Hodgkin lymphoma.

Within the sample, this clone is medium-sized (0.01 to 0.1%). This chain links TRBV18 with TRBJ2-1; 7 nucleotides line up with TRBD1. The V gene's germline CDR1 is KGHSH and CDR2 LQKENI. The trim removed 4 bases at V and 3 bases at J, leaving 3 bases unmatched. The CDR3 extends over 14 amino acids. The CDR3 reads CASSRTGFYNEQFF. CDR3 nucleotide sequence: TGTGCCAGCTCACGGACAGGATTCTACAATGAGCAGTTCTTC.

The genes are TRBV2 and TRBJ2-5, with D perhaps TRBD1 (6 bases). Trimming took off 10 bases at V and 3 bases at J, with 12 bases between the two ends. Germline V CDR1 and CDR2: SNHLY, FYNNEI. The CDR3 length is 12 residues. Here the CDR3 DNA reads TGTGCCACCAGGGGTTTCGAAGAGACCCAGTACTTC. Translation gives CATRGFEETQYF.

The V call is TRBV19, the J call TRBJ2-1; 7 bases fit TRBD2. Germline values: CDR1 LNHDA, CDR2 SQIVND (reference sequence). This CDR3 spans 15 amino acids. V lost 7 bases, J lost 4 bases, and 10 bases stayed unmatched. DNA of the CDR3: TGTGCCAGTACCTGGGGATTAGCGGGTTACAATGAGCAGTTCTTC. Translating gives CASTWGLAGYNEQFF.

This clone was seen a handful of times. The rearrangement links TRBV11-3 to TRBJ2-2; tentative D call: TRBD1 (7 bases). Germline V gene lookup returns CDR1 SGHNT and CDR2 YENEEA. Trimming took 0 bases from V and 4 from J, leaving 15 bases between them. The CDR3 is made up of 17 amino acids. The CDR3 sequence is CASSLETNRGGTGELFF. As DNA, the CDR3 is TGTGCCAGCAGCTTAGAAACGAACAGGGGAGGCACCGGGGAGCTGTTTTTT.

The chain is built from TRBV21-1 and TRBJ2-7; TRBD1 was called by the table and not checked on the DNA. TRBV21-1 is annotated as a pseudogene. CDR3 length: 20 amino acids. CDR3 coding DNA: TGTGCCAGCAGCTCCCCCGAGGGGGACAGGGCCCAGGGCTACATGGTCGAGCAGTACTTC. It codes for CASSSPEGDRAQGYMVEQYF.

This clone was seen only once. The rearrangement links TRBV4-3 to TRBJ1-1, with TRBD1 as a possible D gene (5 bases). The CDR3 is made up of 15 amino acids. CDR1 and CDR2 from the germline V gene are LGHNA and YSLEER. The V gene lost 2 bases and the J gene lost 5 bases, with 15 bases spanning the gap. This chain's CDR3 is CASSQRLQGGTEAFF. The DNA for the CDR3 is TGCGCCAGCAGCCAACGTCTCCAGGGTGGTACTGAAGCTTTCTTT.

This clone is a singleton in its sample. The genes are TRBV7-3 and TRBJ2-7; D is ambiguous. The germline gives CDR1 SGHTA, CDR2 FQGTGA. With 3 bases removed from V and 7 bases from J, the gap between germline ends came to 4 bases. The CDR3 spans 10 residues. The DNA of the CDR3 is TGTGCCAGCAGCTTCCGAGAGCAGTACTTC. Translation gives CASSFREQYF.

V gene TRBV6-1 combines with J gene TRBJ2-7, with TRBD1 as a possible D gene (5 bases). The length of the CDR3 is 15 residues. Germline V gene sequence: CDR1 MNHNS, CDR2 SASEGT. Trimming took 2 bases from V and 2 from J, leaving 13 bases between them. The CDR3 bases are TGTGCCAGCAGTGAAACGACAGACCCAGCCTACGAGCAGTACTTC. Protein sequence: CASSETTDPAYEQYF.

V usage is TRBV5-1 and J usage is TRBJ2-1, with 11 positions matching TRBD2. The V and J ends lost 7 bases and 5 bases, in that order; junction bases with no gene match: 5. This CDR3 contains 14 residues. CDR1 SGHRS and CDR2 YFSETQ come from the germline V gene. Here the CDR3 reads CASYLAGGNNEQFF. CDR3 sequence (DNA): TGCGCCAGCTATCTAGCGGGAGGTAACAATGAGCAGTTCTTC. The complete variable domain, with remaining parts taken from reference TRBV5-1 and TRBJ2-1, reads KAGVTQTPRYLIKTRGQQVTLSCSPISGHRSVSWYQQTPGQGLQFLFEYFSETQRNKGNFPGRFSGRQFSNSRSEMNVSTLELGDSALYLCASYLAGGNNEQFFGPGTRLTVL.